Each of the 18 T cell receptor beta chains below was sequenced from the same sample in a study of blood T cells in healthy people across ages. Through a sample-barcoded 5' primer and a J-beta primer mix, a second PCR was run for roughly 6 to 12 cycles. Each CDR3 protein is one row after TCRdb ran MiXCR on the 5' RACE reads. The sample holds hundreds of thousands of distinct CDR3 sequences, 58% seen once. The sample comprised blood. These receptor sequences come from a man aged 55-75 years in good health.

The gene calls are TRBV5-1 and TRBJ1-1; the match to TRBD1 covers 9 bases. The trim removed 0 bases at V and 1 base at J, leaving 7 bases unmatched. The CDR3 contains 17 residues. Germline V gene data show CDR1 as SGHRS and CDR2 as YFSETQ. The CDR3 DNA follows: TGCGCCAGCAGCTTGGCCACTACGACAGGGGGGAACACTGAAGCTTTCTTT. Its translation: CASSLATTTGGNTEAFF.

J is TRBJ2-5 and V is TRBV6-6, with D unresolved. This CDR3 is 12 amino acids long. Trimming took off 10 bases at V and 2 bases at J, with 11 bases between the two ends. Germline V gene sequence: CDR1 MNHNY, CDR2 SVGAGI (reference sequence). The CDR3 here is CATGRSQETQYF. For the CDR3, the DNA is TGTGCCACAGGACGGTCACAAGAGACCCAGTACTTC.

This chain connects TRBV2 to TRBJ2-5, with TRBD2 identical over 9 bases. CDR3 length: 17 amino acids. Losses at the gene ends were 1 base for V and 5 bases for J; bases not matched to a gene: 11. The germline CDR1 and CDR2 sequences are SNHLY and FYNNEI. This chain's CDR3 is CASSEGASGDAWETQYF. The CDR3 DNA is TGTGCCAGCAGTGAAGGGGCTAGCGGGGACGCATGGGAGACCCAGTACTTC.

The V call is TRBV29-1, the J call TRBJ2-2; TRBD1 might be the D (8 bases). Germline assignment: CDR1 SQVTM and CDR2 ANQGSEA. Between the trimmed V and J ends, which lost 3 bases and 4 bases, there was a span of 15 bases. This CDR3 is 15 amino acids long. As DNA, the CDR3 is TGCAGCGTTGAGGAGGGGGGGACAGGCACCGGGGAGCTGTTTTTT. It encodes CSVEEGGTGTGELFF.

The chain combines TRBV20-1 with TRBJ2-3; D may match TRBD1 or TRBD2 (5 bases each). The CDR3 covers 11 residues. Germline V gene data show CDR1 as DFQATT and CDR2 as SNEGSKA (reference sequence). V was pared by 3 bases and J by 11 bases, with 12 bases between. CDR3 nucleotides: TGCAGTGCTAGCAGGGACGGCGGGCAGTATTTT. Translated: CSASRDGGQYF.

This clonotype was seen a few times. The CDR3 DNA follows: TGTGCCATCAAAGGCCCAGACCGGGGCACAGATACGCAGTATTTT. Translating gives CAIKGPDRGTDTQYF. The chain uses TRBV10-3 and TRBJ2-3; D unclear. In germline, CDR1 is ENHRY, CDR2 SYGVKD. The CDR3 loop spans 15 amino acids. V lost 7 bases to trimming and J lost 1 base, with 15 bases between them.

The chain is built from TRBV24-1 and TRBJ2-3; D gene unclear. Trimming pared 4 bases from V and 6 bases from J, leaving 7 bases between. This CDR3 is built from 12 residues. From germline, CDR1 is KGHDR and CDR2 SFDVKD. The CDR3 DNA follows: TGTGCCACCAGTGAATCTGGGGATACGCAGTATTTT. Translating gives CATSESGDTQYF.

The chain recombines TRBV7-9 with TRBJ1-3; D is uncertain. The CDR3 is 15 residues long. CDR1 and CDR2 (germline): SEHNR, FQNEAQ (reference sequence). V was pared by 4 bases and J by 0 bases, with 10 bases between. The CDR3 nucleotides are TGTGCCAGCAGCTCTCAGGCCAACTCTGGAAACACCATATATTTT. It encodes CASSSQANSGNTIYF. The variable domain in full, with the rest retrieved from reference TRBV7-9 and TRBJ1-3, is DTGVSQNPRHKITKRGQNVTFRCDPISEHNRLYWYRQTLGQGPEFLTYFQNEAQLEKSRLLSDRFSAERPKGSFSTLEIQRTEQGDSAMYLCASSSQANSGNTIYFGEGSWLTVV.

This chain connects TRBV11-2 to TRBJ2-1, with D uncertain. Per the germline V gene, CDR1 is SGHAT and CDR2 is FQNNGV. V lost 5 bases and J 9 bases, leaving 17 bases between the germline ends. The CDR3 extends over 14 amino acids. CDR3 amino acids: CASSLSGRLGEQFF. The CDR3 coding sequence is TGTGCCAGCAGCCTATCTGGTAGATTGGGTGAGCAGTTCTTC.

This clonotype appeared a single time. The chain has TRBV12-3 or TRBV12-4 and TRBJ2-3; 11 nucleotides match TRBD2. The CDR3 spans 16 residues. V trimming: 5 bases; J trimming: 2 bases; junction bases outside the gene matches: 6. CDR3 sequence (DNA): TGTGCCAGCAGTCTTCTACTAGCGGGGGTCACAGATACGCAGTATTTT. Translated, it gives CASSLLLAGVTDTQYF.

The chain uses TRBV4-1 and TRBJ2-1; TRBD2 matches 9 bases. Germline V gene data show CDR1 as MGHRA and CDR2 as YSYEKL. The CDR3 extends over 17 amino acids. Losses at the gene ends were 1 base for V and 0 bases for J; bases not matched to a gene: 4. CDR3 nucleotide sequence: TGCGCCAGCAGCCAAGCCCTAGCGGGGAGCTCCTACAATGAGCAGTTCTTC. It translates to CASSQALAGSSYNEQFF.

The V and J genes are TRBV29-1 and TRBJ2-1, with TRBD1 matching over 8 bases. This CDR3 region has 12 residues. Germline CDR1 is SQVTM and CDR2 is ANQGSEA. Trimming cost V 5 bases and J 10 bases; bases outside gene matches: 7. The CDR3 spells CSVTGTGNEQFF. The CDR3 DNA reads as TGCAGCGTTACCGGGACAGGCAACGAGCAGTTCTTC.

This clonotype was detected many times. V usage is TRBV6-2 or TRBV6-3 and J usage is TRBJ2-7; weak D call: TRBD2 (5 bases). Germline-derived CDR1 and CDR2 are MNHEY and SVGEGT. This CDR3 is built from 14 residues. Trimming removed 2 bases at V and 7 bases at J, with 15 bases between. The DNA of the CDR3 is TGTGCCAGCAGTTACCTCGGACCTACGGGAGAGCAGTACTTC. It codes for CASSYLGPTGEQYF.

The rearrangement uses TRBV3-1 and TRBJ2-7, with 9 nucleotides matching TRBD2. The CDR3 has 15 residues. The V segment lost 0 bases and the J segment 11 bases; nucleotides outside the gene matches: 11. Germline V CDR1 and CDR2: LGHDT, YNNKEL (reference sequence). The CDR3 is CASSQDRLAGPLKYF. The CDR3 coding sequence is TGTGCCAGCAGCCAAGATCGGCTAGCGGGGCCCTTGAAGTACTTC.

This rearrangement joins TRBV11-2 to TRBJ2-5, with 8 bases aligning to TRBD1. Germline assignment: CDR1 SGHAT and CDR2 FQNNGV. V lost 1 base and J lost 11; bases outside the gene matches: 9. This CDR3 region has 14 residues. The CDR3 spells CASSLGLGQVDQYF. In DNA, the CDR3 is TGTGCCAGCAGCTTAGGCCTGGGACAGGTTGATCAGTACTTC.

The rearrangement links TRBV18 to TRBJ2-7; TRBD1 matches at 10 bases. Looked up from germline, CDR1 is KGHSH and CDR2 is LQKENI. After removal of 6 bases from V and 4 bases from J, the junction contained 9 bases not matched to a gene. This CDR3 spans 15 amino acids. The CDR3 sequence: CASSFGQGDIYEQYF. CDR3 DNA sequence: TGTGCCAGCTCGTTCGGACAGGGGGACATTTACGAGCAGTACTTC.

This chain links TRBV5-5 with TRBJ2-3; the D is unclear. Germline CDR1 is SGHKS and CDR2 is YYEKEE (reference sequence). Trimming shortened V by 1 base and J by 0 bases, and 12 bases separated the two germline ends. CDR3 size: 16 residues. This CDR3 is CASSLKSFPSTDTQYF. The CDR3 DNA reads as TGTGCCAGCAGCTTGAAAAGCTTCCCTAGCACAGATACGCAGTATTTT.

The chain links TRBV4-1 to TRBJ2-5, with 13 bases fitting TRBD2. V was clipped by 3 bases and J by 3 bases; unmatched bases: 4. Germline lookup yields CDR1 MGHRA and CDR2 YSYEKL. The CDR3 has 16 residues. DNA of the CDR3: TGCGCCAGCAGCCATCCGACTAGCGGGGGGAAAGAGACCCAGTACTTC. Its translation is CASSHPTSGGKETQYF.